These 17 T cell receptor beta chains came from one sample sequenced in a study of immune heterogeneity within non-small cell lung tumors. Amplifying TCR beta CDR3 involved multiplex PCR carried out with 32 V and 13 J primers. TCRdb reprocessed the multiplex PCR reads via MiXCR and lists one record per CDR3 protein. The sample has over 5,500 distinct CDR3 sequences, roughly a fifth seen once. Template came from bulk tumor genomic DNA, at around 630 ng per sample. Widely spaced biopsies, several per primary tumor, were obtained at surgery. Patients underwent curative surgery for non-small cell lung cancer (untreated and newly diagnosed). The specimen was lung tumor tissue. The receptors were gathered from a man in his sixties with non-small cell lung cancer.

As to this clonotype: The germline gene is not matched at one end of the junction; a read error may be the cause. The CDR3 DNA reads as TGTGACAGCAGCCAGACTAGCGGGAGGGGTCTGGAGACCCAGTACTTC. This translates into CDSSQTSGRGLETQYF. This chain links TRBV3-1 with TRBJ2-5; the match to TRBD2 covers 14 bases. The germline CDR1 and CDR2 sequences are LGHDT and YNNKEL (reference sequence). This CDR3 is 16 amino acids long.

V and J are TRBV2 and TRBJ2-3, with 12 nucleotides matching TRBD1. Unmatched junction bases numbered 18, after V lost 4 bases and J lost 4 bases. The CDR3 loop spans 20 amino acids. Germline CDR1 and CDR2: SNHLY and FYNNEI. The CDR3 DNA reads as TGTGCCAGCAGTGCCTCCGGGACAGGGGGCATCCATGGCTCTCCAGATACGCAGTATTTT. It translates to CASSASGTGGIHGSPDTQYF.

The table lists this clonotype with a few counts. This sequence may be a read error, since a much larger clone differs from it by one base. The genes are TRBV6-5 and TRBJ1-1; D is uncertain. Germline-derived CDR1 and CDR2 are MNHEY and SVGAGI. The CDR3 sequence is 12 residues long. CDR3 protein: CAGSWMNTEAFF. CDR3 sequence (DNA): TGTGCCGGCAGTTGGATGAACACTGAAGCTTTCTTT.

With respect to this clonotype: Germline is not matched at one junction end, which may reflect a read error. V usage is TRBV15 and J usage is TRBJ2-3; TRBD2 is a possible D gene (6 bases). The CDR3 loop spans 14 amino acids. Germline assignment: CDR1 LNHNV and CDR2 YYDKDF (reference sequence). CDR3 nucleotide sequence: TGTGCCACGACACTAGCTGGGGCCACATATACGCAGTATTTT. It specifies CATTLAGATYTQYF.

Regarding this clonotype: A much larger clone lies a single base off, so this may be a read error. V and J are TRBV10-2 and TRBJ2-3; D unresolved. Germline assignment: CDR1 WSHSY and CDR2 SAAADI. CDR3 length: 12 amino acids. The ends were cut back, 6 bases at V and 7 bases at J, with 11 bases in the middle. CDR3 region: CASSLFVHTQYF. The CDR3 coding sequence is TGCGCCAGCAGCCTCTTTGTGCATACGCAGTATTTT.

Points on this clonotype: A read error may be the cause here, since a much bigger clone is one base away. CDR3 amino acids: CDSSLGADSTF. CDR3 coding DNA: TGCGACAGCAGCTTGGGCGCTGACTCAACCTTC. The rearrangement joins TRBV5-1 to TRBJ1-2; D not resolved. Germline-derived CDR1 and CDR2 are SGHRS and YFSETQ. This CDR3 has 11 amino acids.

This clonotype is medium-sized in the sample. This rearrangement joins TRBV7-3 to TRBJ2-7, with TRBD1 matching over 10 bases. The CDR3 has 16 residues. Per germline, CDR1 SGHTA and CDR2 FQGTGA. V was pared by 0 bases and J by 2 bases, with 4 bases of the junction left unmatched. The CDR3 here is CASSLTAGTGAYEQYF. The CDR3 region has the DNA TGTGCCAGCAGCTTAACTGCTGGGACAGGGGCCTACGAGCAGTACTTC.

For this clonotype: A much larger clone differs from this one at a single base, so this may be a read error. The chain recombines TRBV11-2 with TRBJ2-4; D perhaps matches TRBD1 (6 bases). The CDR3 contains 15 residues. The V gene's germline CDR1 is SGHAT and CDR2 FQNNGV. The CDR3 spells CVSSLDRLAKNIQYF. CDR3 coding DNA: TGTGTCAGCAGCTTGGACAGACTAGCCAAAAACATTCAGTACTTC.

This clonotype was picked up many times. The chain carries TRBV29-1 and TRBJ2-5; D may be TRBD1 or TRBD2 (5 bases each). Per germline, CDR1 SQVTM and CDR2 ANQGSEA. The CDR3 covers 12 residues. V lost 4 bases to trimming and J lost 4 bases, with 10 bases between them. Written as DNA, the CDR3 is TGCAGCGTTGTAGGGACGGTAGAGACCCAGTACTTC. Amino acids: CSVVGTVETQYF.

In this sample, this clonotype is hyperexpanded. CDR3 DNA sequence: TGTGCCAGCTCACCCGTCCATTACAGCAATCCAATCTACGAGCAGTACTTC. This translates into CASSPVHYSNPIYEQYF. The chain uses TRBV18 and TRBJ2-7, with no clear D. The CDR3 runs 17 residues. The V gene's germline CDR1 is KGHSH and CDR2 LQKENI. Trimming took off 3 bases at V and 3 bases at J, with 21 bases between the two ends.

This clonotype was seen a single time. Just one base apart from a much larger clone, this may be a read error. This CDR3 is missing its conserved last phenylalanine or tryptophan, likely due to a read error. The rearrangement uses TRBV5-1 and TRBJ2-3; TRBD2 agrees at 10 bases. The J segment lost 6 bases and the V segment lost 0 bases, leaving 4 bases of the junction unmatched. The length of the CDR3 is 15 residues. Looked up from germline, CDR1 is SGHRS and CDR2 is YFSETQ. The CDR3 is CASSLEREGSDTQYL. The CDR3 coding sequence is TGCGCCAGCAGCTTGGAGCGGGAGGGGTCCGATACGCAGTATTTG.

Within the sample, this clonotype is medium-sized. The chain links TRBV9 to TRBJ1-6, with D uncertain. The V end was cut by 0 bases, the J end by 10 bases, with 11 bases between. The CDR3 covers 14 residues. Germline loops: CDR1 SGDLS, CDR2 YYNGEE. CDR3 sequence: CASSVGAGSSPLHF. The DNA for the CDR3 is TGTGCCAGCAGCGTAGGGGCAGGATCATCACCCCTCCACTTT.

With respect to this clonotype: Relative to the germline gene, one junction end is altered; a read error may explain this. The V gene is TRBV19, the J gene TRBJ1-5, with a possible D match to TRBD1 (6 bases). The CDR3 has 19 amino acids. The germline CDR1 and CDR2 sequences are LNHDA and SQIVND (reference sequence). DNA for the CDR3: TGTGCCAGTAGTATAGATCTCGGGACACGAGGAAATATCAATCAACCCCAGCATTTT. This encodes CASSIDLGTRGNINQPQHF.

Notes on this clonotype: This may arise from a read error, as a much more abundant clone is one base away. The V call is TRBV11-2, the J call TRBJ2-4, with D possibly matching TRBD2 (7 bases). The CDR3 is 15 amino acids. The germline gives CDR1 SGHAT, CDR2 FQNNGV. In nucleotides, the CDR3 is TGTGCCAGCAGCTTGGACAGACTAGCCAAAAACATTCACTACTTC. This codes for CASSLDRLAKNIHYF.

This clonotype was seen ten or more times. The rearrangement joins TRBV11-2 to TRBJ1-1, with D possibly matching TRBD1 (6 bases). Germline V gene sequence: CDR1 SGHAT, CDR2 FQNNGV. This CDR3 spans 15 amino acids. The ends were cut back, 5 bases at V and 0 bases at J, with 13 bases in the middle. The CDR3 DNA is TGTGCCAGCAGCCCAAGCAGGGGCATGAACACTGAAGCTTTCTTT. It is translated as CASSPSRGMNTEAFF.

By sample fraction, this clonotype is medium-sized. The rearrangement uses TRBV7-3 and TRBJ2-1; possible D gene TRBD2, 6 bases. The CDR3 is 16 amino acids. V was clipped by 1 base and J by 1 base, with 11 bases between them. CDR1 and CDR2 (germline): SGHTA, FQGTGA. CDR3 residues: CASSLSAGRSYNEQFF. The CDR3 DNA reads TGTGCCAGCAGCTTAAGTGCGGGGCGTTCCTACAATGAGCAGTTCTTC.

Notes on this clonotype: With a much larger clone just one base away, this may be a read error. The genes are TRBV6-1 and TRBJ1-5; 11 positions agree with TRBD1. In germline, CDR1 is MNHNS, CDR2 SASEGT. The CDR3 is 17 amino acids. V dropped 5 bases and J dropped 6; count of bases not matched to a gene: 12. The DNA of the CDR3 is TGTGCCAGCAGTTACTTTCCGGGACAGGGGGTCGGTCAGCCCCAGCATTTT. Amino acids: CASSYFPGQGVGQPQHF.